The present T cell receptor (beta chain) was sequenced within a study of blood T cells in healthy people across ages. As for the study in general: Template switching recovered approximately one barcoded beta molecule for every two T cells.

In this sample, this clonotype turned up many times. A second PCR of roughly 7 to 11 cycles used a sample-barcoded 5' primer and a J-beta primer mix. From the 5' RACE reads, TCRdb called clonotypes with MiXCR, one entry per CDR3 protein. The sample holds hundreds of thousands of distinct CDR3 sequences; approximately 25% are singletons and the top ten take under 10%. Separately, the same data were catalogued under a study of T cells of mothers and their children. That report adds: RNA was extracted, and all of it went into cDNA synthesis at around 1.5 ug per 15 ul. Per child, 2.5 million to 3.5 million TCR beta CDR3 reads were obtained, against over 9.5 million per mother.

Sequencing input: blood. The source of this sequence is a boy younger than 18 in good health.

CDR3 DNA sequence: TGTGCCAGCTCACCAGGAGAAGGGGCCCAGTACTTC. Translation gives CASSPGEGAQYF. The chain carries TRBV18 and TRBJ2-5; possibly TRBD1 for D (5 bases). This CDR3 region has 12 residues. V dropped 2 bases and J dropped 9 bases, with 10 bases sitting between them. The germline V gene has CDR1 KGHSH and CDR2 LQKENI. Filled out from reference TRBV18 and TRBJ2-5, the complete variable domain reads NAGVMQNPRHLVRRRGQEARLRCSPMKGHSHVYWYRQLPEEGLKFMVYLQKENIIDESGMPKERFSAEFPKEGPSILRIQQVVRGDSAAYFCASSPGEGAQYFGPGTRLLVL.